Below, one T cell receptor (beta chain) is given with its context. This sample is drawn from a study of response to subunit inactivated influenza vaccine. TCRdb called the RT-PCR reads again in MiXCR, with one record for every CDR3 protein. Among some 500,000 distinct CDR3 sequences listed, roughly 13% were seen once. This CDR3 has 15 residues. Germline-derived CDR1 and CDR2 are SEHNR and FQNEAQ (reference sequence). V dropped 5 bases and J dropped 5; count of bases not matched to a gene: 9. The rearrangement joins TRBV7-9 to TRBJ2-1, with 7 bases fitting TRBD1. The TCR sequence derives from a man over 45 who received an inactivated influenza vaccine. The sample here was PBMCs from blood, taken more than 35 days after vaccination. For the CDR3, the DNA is TGTGCCAGCAGCCCGGGGACAGACCTTAACAATGAGCAGTTCTTC. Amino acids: CASSPGTDLNNEQFF.